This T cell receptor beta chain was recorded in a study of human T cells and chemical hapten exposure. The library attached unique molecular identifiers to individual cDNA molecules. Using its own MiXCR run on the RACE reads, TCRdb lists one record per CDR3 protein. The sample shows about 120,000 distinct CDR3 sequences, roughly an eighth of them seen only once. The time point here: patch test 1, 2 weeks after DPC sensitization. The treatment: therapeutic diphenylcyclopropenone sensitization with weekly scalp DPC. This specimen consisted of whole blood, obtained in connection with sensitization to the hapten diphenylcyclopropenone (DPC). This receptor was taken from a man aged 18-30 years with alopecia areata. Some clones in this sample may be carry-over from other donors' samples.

The CDR3 reads CASSKAPERANTEAFF. DNA of the CDR3: TGTGCCAGCAGCAAAGCACCGGAGAGGGCGAACACTGAAGCTTTCTTT. The chain couples TRBV21-1 to TRBJ1-1. TRBV21-1 corresponds to a pseudogene. This CDR3 has 16 residues.